These T cell receptor beta chains were read from a single sample in a study of tumor-infiltrating lymphocytes in primary liver carcinoma. TCRdb redid the calling of the multiplex PCR reads with MiXCR, one entry per CDR3 protein. The table has 75,000 to 90,000 distinct CDR3 sequences, 60% to 75% seen once. Material: liver tumor tissue from sampling region 1. The receptors come from a man aged 40-49 years with primary liver carcinoma and hepatitis B virus infection. Each CDR3 is given with its conserved first and last residue. The order of the fields is J gene, clone size, V gene, D gene, CDR3 DNA, CDR3 protein. A D gene is named only where the DNA matches it firmly. Some rows have no size entry. The others give once, few or many, or a class for an expanded clone.

>TRBJ2-1|once|TRBV6-5|NA
TGTGTCAGCAGTTATGGGTATGATTACAATGAACAGTTCTTC
CVSSYGYDYNEQFF
>TRBJ2-7|NA|TRBV6-1|NA
TGTGCCGGCAGTGAACGGCATACGCAGTACTTC
CAGSERHTQYF
>TRBJ2-7|many|TRBV10-3|NA
TGTGCCATCAGTGAGCGGGGAAAAGAGGACGAGCAGTACTTC
CAISERGKEDEQYF
>TRBJ2-1|NA|TRBV6-2/TRBV6-3|NA
TGTGCCAGCAGTCTTCTACGGATAGGGGGGGGGAATGGGCAGTTCTTC
CASSLLRIGGGNGQFF
>TRBJ1-2|NA|TRBV6-5|NA
TGTGCCAGCAGTTACTCGAGCTCCGGAAATGGCTACGCCTTC
CASSYSSSGNGYAF
>TRBJ2-5|NA|TRBV29-1|NA
TGCAGCGTTAATTATGGGGGGTTGGAACAAGAGACCCAGTACTTC
CSVNYGGLEQETQYF
>TRBJ2-5|NA|TRBV12-3/TRBV12-4|TRBD1
TGCGCCAGCAGTCGGGGACAGGGCGGGACCCAGTACTTC
CASSRGQGGTQYF
>TRBJ1-1|NA|TRBV11-2|TRBD1
TGTGCCGGCAGCCGAATGGGGGGACAGGGGTTCGGCACTATAGCTTTCTTT
CAGSRMGGQGFGTIAFF
>TRBJ2-7|NA|TRBV4-1|TRBD2
TGCGCCTGTAGCCATACTAGCGGGAGGACCTACGAGCAGTACTTC
CACSHTSGRTYEQYF
>TRBJ2-7|NA|TRBV6-1|TRBD2
TGTGTCAGCAGTGAAGAGGCGGGGGGTAGCTACGAGAAGTACTTC
CVSSEEAGGSYEKYF
>TRBJ2-1|NA|TRBV28|NA
TGTGCCAACATTACTCAGGACAGACACTCCTACAATGAGCAGTTCTTC
CANITQDRHSYNEQFF
>TRBJ2-3|NA|TRBV4-1|NA
TGCGCCAGCAGCCGCTCCGAGACACGGACAGATACGCAGTATTTT
CASSRSETRTDTQYF
>TRBJ2-5|NA|TRBV4-2|NA
TGTGCCAGCAGCACCCCGATGGAGCAAGAGACCCAGTGCTTC
CASSTPMEQETQCF
>TRBJ2-7|NA|TRBV5-1|NA
TGCGCCAGCAGCTTCCTAGGGCTATCCCCCGGCGAGCAGTACTTC
CASSFLGLSPGEQYF